This TCR beta chain is drawn from a study of blood T cells in healthy people across ages. The overall study: Capturing about one barcoded beta molecule per two T cells was achieved by template switching. Whole-study results and caveats: A greater number of naive CD4+ cells and higher diversity distinguished long-lived donors from aged donors.

Per germline, CDR1 KGHSH and CDR2 LQKENI. Deletions cut 1 base from V and 7 bases from J, with 16 bases between. This CDR3 is built from 15 residues. Combining a sample-barcoded 5' primer with a J-beta primer mix, a second PCR ran for 7 to 11 cycles. Each CDR3 protein is one row after TCRdb ran MiXCR on the 5' RACE reads. The table shows roughly 1,500,000 distinct CDR3 sequences, with roughly 40% occurring only once. The sample holds a few counts of this clonotype. What it recognizes is unknown. The receptor comes from a woman aged 18-29 years in good health. The chain carries TRBV18 and TRBJ1-2, with a weak D call TRBD1 (5 bases). Sequenced input: blood. The CDR3 coding sequence is TGTGCCAGCTCACCACGGCGAGACAGTACAGGTGGCTACACCTTC. The encoded protein is CASSPRRDSTGGYTF.